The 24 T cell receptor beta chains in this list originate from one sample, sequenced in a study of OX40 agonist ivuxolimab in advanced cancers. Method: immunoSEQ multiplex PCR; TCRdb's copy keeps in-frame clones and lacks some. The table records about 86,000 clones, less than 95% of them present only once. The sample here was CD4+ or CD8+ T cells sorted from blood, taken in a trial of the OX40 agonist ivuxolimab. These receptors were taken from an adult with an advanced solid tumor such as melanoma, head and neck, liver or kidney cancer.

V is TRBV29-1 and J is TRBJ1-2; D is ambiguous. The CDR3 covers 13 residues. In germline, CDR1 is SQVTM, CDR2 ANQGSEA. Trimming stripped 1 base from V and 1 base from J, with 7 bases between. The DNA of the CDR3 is TGCAGCGTTGAAGGACACCGTAACTATGGCTACACCTTC. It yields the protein CSVEGHRNYGYTF.

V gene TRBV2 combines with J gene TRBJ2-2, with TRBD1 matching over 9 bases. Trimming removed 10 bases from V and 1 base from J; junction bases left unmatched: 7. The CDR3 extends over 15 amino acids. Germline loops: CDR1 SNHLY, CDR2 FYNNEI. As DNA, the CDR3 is TGTGCCAAACAACCGGGACAGGGGAACACCGGGGAGCTGTTTTTT. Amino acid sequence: CAKQPGQGNTGELFF.

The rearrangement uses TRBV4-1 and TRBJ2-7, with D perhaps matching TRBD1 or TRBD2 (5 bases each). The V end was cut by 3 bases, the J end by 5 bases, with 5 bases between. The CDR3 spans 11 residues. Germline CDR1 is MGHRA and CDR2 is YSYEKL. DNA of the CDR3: TGCGCCAGCAGCCAGGGGGACGAGCAGTACTTC. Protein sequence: CASSQGDEQYF.

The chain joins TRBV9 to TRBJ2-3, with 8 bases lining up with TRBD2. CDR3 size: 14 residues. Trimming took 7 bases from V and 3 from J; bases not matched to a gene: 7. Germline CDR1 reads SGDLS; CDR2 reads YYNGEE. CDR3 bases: TGTGCCAGCGGCCGGGGGGGAGCAACAGATACGCAGTATTTT. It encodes CASGRGGATDTQYF.

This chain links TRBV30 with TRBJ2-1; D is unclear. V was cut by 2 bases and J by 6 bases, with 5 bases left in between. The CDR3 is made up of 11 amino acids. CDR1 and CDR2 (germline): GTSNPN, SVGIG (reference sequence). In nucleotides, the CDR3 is TGTGCCTGGAGTCTCGGCAATGAGCAGTTCTTC. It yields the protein CAWSLGNEQFF.

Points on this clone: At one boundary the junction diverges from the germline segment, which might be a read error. CDR3 in DNA: TGTGCTAGCAGCTCAGGGGGGGGCAGCCAAGAGACCCAGTACTTC. It is translated as CASSSGGGSQETQYF. The V call is TRBV7-7, the J call TRBJ2-5; D is tentatively TRBD1 or TRBD2 (7 bases each). This CDR3 comprises 15 residues. The germline V gene encodes CDR1 SSHAT and CDR2 FNYEAQ (reference sequence). Combining the CDR3 with reference TRBV7-7 and TRBJ2-5 gives the whole variable domain GAGVSQSPRYKVTKRGQDVTLRCDPISSHATLYWYQQALGQGPEFLTYFNYEAQPDKSGLPSDRFSAERPEGSISTLTIQRTEQRDSAMYRCASSSGGGSQETQYFGPGTRLLVL.

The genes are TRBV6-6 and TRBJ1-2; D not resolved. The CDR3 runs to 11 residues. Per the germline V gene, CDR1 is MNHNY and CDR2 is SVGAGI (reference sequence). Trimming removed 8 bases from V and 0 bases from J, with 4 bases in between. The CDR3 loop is CASLANYGYTF. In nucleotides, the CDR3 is TGTGCCAGCCTCGCTAACTATGGCTACACCTTC.

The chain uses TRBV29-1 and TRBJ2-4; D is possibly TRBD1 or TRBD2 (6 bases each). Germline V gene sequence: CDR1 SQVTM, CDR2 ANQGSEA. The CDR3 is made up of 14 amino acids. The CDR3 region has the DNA TGCACCCATATGCGGGAAAACAGGGAAAACATTCAGTACTTC. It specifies CTHMRENRENIQYF.

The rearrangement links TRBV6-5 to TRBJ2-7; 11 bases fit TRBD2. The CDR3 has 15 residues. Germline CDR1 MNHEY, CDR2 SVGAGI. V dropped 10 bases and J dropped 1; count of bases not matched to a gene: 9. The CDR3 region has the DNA TGTGCCACCGTACCTGGACTAGCGGGTTCCTACGAGCAGTACTTC. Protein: CATVPGLAGSYEQYF.

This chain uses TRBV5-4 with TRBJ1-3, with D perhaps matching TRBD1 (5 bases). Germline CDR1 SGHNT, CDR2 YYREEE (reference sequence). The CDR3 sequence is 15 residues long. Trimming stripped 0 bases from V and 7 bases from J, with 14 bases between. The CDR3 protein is CASSLAAGPPNTIYF. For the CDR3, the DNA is TGTGCCAGCAGCTTGGCCGCGGGGCCCCCCAACACCATATATTTT.

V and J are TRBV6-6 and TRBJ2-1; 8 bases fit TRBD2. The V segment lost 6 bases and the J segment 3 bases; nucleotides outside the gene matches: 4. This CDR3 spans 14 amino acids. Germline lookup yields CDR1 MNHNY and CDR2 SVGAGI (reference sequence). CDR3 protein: CASSHSGSYNEQFF. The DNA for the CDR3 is TGTGCCAGCAGCCACAGCGGGAGCTACAATGAGCAGTTCTTC.

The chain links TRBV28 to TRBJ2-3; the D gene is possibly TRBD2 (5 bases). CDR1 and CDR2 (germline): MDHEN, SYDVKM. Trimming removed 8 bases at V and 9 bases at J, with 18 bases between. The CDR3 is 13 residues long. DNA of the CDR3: TGTGCCAGCCTCTCTGGGGAGATCCTAACGCAGTATTTT. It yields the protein CASLSGEILTQYF.

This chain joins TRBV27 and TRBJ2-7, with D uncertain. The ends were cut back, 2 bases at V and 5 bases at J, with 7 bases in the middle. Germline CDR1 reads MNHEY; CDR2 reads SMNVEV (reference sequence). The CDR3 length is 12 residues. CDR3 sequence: CASSLIGDEQYF. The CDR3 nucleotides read TGTGCCAGCAGTTTAATAGGCGACGAGCAGTACTTC.

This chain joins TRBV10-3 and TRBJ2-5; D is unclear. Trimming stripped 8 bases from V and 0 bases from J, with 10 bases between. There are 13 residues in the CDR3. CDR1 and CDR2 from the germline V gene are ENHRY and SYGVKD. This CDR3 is CAISQTYQETQYF. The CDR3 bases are TGTGCCATCTCACAGACGTACCAAGAGACCCAGTACTTC.

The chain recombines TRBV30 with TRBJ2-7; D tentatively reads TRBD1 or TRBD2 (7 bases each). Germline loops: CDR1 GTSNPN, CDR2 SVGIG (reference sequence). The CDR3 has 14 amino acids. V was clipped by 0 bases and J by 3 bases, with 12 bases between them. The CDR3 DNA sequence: TGTGCCTGGAGTGTAGGCAGGGGGGGCTACGAGCAGTACTTC. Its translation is CAWSVGRGGYEQYF.

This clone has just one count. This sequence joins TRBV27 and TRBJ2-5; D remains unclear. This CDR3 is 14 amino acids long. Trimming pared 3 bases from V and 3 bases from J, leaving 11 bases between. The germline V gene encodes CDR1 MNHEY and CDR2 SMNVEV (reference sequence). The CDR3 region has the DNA TGTGCCAGCAGTTTTGTGGGATCAGAAGAGACCCAGTACTTC. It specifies CASSFVGSEETQYF.

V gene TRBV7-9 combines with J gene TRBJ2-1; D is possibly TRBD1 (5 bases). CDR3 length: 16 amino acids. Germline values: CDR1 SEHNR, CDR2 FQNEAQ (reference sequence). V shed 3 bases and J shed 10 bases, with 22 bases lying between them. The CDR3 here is CASSFEGQGALREQFF. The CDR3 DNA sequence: TGTGCCAGCAGCTTCGAAGGGCAGGGCGCCCTTCGGGAGCAGTTCTTC.

CDR3 residues: CASSIIGAAQETQYF. The CDR3 DNA sequence: TGTGCCAGTAGTATTATTGGGGCAGCCCAAGAGACCCAGTACTTC. The chain recombines TRBV19 with TRBJ2-5, with D perhaps TRBD1 (5 bases). This CDR3 is built from 15 residues. The ends were cut back, 3 bases at V and 1 base at J, with 12 bases in the middle. CDR1 LNHDA and CDR2 SQIVND come from the germline V gene (reference sequence).

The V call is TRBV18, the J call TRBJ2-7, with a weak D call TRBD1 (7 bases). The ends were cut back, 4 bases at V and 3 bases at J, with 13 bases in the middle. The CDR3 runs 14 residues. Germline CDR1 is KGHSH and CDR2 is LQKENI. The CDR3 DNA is TGTGCCAGCTCACTGATCAGGGGGGTCTACGAGCAGTACTTC. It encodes CASSLIRGVYEQYF.

The CDR3 here is CASDRGDEKLFF. CDR3 coding DNA: TGTGCCAGCGATAGGGGGGATGAAAAACTGTTTTTT. V usage is TRBV2 and J usage is TRBJ1-4; weak D call: TRBD1 (6 bases). Germline V gives CDR1 SNHLY, CDR2 FYNNEI. V lost 8 bases and J lost 6, with 10 bases in between. The CDR3 runs 12 residues.

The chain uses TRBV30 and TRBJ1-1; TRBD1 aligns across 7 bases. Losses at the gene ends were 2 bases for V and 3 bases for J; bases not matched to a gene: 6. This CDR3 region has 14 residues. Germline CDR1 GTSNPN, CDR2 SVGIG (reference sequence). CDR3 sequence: CAWSSGGSDTEAFF. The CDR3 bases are TGTGCCTGGAGTTCAGGGGGTTCGGACACTGAAGCTTTCTTT.

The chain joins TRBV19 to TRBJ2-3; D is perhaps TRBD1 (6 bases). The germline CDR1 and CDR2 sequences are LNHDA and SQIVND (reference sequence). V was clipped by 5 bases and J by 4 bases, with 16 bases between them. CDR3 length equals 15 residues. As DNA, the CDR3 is TGTGCCAGTAGTCTGGGGGCGTATTTCGCAGATACGCAGTATTTT. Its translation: CASSLGAYFADTQYF.

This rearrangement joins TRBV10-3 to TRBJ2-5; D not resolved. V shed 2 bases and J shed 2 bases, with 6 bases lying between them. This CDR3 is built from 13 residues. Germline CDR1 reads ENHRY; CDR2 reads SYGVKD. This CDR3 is CAISEGRQETQYF. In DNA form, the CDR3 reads TGTGCCATCAGTGAGGGTAGACAAGAGACCCAGTACTTC.

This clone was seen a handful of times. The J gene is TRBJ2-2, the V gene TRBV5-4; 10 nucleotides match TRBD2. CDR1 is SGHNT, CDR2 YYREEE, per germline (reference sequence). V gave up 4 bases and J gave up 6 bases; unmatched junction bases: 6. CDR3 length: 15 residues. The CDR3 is CASSLPGLASGELFF. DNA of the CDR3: TGTGCCAGCAGCCTACCGGGACTAGCGTCCGGGGAGCTGTTTTTT.